A selection of T cell receptor beta chains follows, all from one sample in a study of blood T cell repertoires in COVID-19. The assay was immunoSEQ multiplex PCR, and TCRdb's table has in-frame clones only and misses some. The sample records some 270,000 clones, around nine tenths being singletons. Sequencing used peripheral blood. These receptors were obtained from a man aged 40-49 years with active or convalescent COVID-19. CDR3s include the opening cysteine and the closing phenylalanine or tryptophan. The D gene is left open where the match is weak. A clone size is listed for some rows: how often the clone was seen (once, few, many), or a class if it is expanded.

j_gene: TRBJ1-2; d_gene: TRBD1; abundance: once; v_gene: TRBV3-1/TRBV3-2; CDR3aa: CASSRQGIYGYTF; CDR3nt: TGTGCCAGCAGCCGACAGGGAATCTATGGCTACACCTTC
j_gene: TRBJ1-4; d_gene: -; abundance: -; v_gene: TRBV5-5; CDR3aa: CASSPGGVGEKLFF; CDR3nt: TGTGCCAGCAGCCCGGGGGGAGTTGGCGAAAAACTGTTTTTT
j_gene: TRBJ1-5; d_gene: -; abundance: -; v_gene: TRBV12-5; CDR3aa: CASGDDRLSNQPQHF; CDR3nt: TGTGCTAGTGGTGACGACAGATTAAGCAATCAGCCCCAGCATTTT
j_gene: TRBJ1-1; d_gene: -; abundance: -; v_gene: TRBV30; CDR3aa: CAWSVGPHERATEAFF; CDR3nt: TGTGCCTGGAGTGTAGGGCCCCATGAGAGGGCCACTGAAGCTTTCTTT
j_gene: TRBJ1-2; d_gene: -; abundance: -; v_gene: TRBV6-5; CDR3aa: CASKEGDYYGYTF; CDR3nt: TGTGCCAGCAAAGAAGGAGACTACTATGGCTACACCTTC
j_gene: TRBJ2-7; d_gene: -; abundance: -; v_gene: TRBV19; CDR3aa: CASSPAGAAHEQYF; CDR3nt: TGTGCCAGTAGTCCTGCAGGGGCGGCCCACGAGCAGTACTTC
j_gene: TRBJ2-7; d_gene: TRBD2; abundance: -; v_gene: TRBV4-2; CDR3aa: CASSQDIGRGTSTYEQYF; CDR3nt: TGTGCCAGCAGCCAAGATATCGGTCGGGGGACTAGCACTTACGAGCAGTACTTC
j_gene: TRBJ2-4; d_gene: -; abundance: -; v_gene: TRBV9; CDR3aa: CASSPGTGNIQYF; CDR3nt: TGTGCCAGCAGCCCAGGGACTGGGAACATTCAGTACTTC
j_gene: TRBJ1-6; d_gene: -; abundance: -; v_gene: TRBV7-2; CDR3aa: CASSLGQGTSPLHF; CDR3nt: TGTGCCAGCAGCTTAGGGCAGGGAACGTCACCCCTCCACTTT
j_gene: TRBJ2-7; d_gene: -; abundance: once; v_gene: TRBV6-5; CDR3aa: CASSRREDDEQYF; CDR3nt: TGTGCCAGCAGCCGCAGGGAGGACGACGAGCAGTACTTC
j_gene: TRBJ2-2; d_gene: TRBD1; abundance: once; v_gene: TRBV3-1/TRBV3-2; CDR3aa: CASSQRYRDRGAGELFF; CDR3nt: TGTGCCAGCAGCCAGCGATACCGGGACAGGGGCGCCGGGGAGCTGTTTTTT
j_gene: TRBJ2-1; d_gene: -; abundance: -; v_gene: TRBV6-2/TRBV6-3; CDR3aa: CASSYGLRAWQFF; CDR3nt: TGTGCCAGCAGTTACGGCCTGCGAGCGTGGCAGTTCTTC
j_gene: TRBJ1-5; d_gene: TRBD1; abundance: -; v_gene: TRBV5-1; CDR3aa: CASRYDRGNQPQHF; CDR3nt: TGCGCCAGCAGGTATGACAGGGGCAATCAGCCCCAGCATTTT
j_gene: TRBJ1-3; d_gene: -; abundance: -; v_gene: TRBV27; CDR3aa: CASSFTQGNTIYF; CDR3nt: TGTGCCAGCAGTTTTACCCAGGGAAACACCATATATTTT
j_gene: TRBJ2-3; d_gene: TRBD2; abundance: -; v_gene: TRBV28; CDR3aa: CASSGLAGGSTDTQYF; CDR3nt: TGTGCCAGCTCGGGACTAGCGGGGGGTAGCACAGATACGCAGTATTTT
j_gene: TRBJ1-1; d_gene: -; abundance: -; v_gene: TRBV12-1; CDR3aa: CASSFAPAGGGTEAFF; CDR3nt: TGTGCCAGCAGCTTTGCGCCCGCAGGGGGAGGCACTGAAGCTTTCTTT
j_gene: TRBJ1-2; d_gene: -; abundance: -; v_gene: TRBV4-2; CDR3aa: CASSHPLVGAPGHGYTF; CDR3nt: TGTGCCAGCAGCCATCCTCTCGTGGGGGCCCCAGGGCATGGCTACACCTTC